This T cell receptor beta chain comes out of a study of T cell responses to AZD1222 COVID-19 vaccine. Study results and limitations: Vaccine-associated CD4 TCRs ranged over spike, dominating at 160-218 and 743-854. Seropositive at baseline were only six AZD1222 recipients.

This CDR3 is 16 amino acids long. Trimming took 9 bases from V and 14 from J; bases not matched to a gene: 22. The germline V gene has CDR1 LNHDA and CDR2 SQIVND (reference sequence). Regarding this clone: Its target is unknown.

Sequencing used immunoSEQ multiplex PCR; TCRdb keeps in-frame clones, though not all of them. The table shows roughly 99,000 clones, with about nine tenths occurring only once. The chain links TRBV19 to TRBJ1-6, with 7 bases aligning to TRBD1. The sample consisted of peripheral blood, taken on day 0 of AZD1222 vaccination. The receptor's source is an adult in good health. The CDR3 reads CASGPREMDRSTTLHF. The DNA for the CDR3 is TGTGCCAGCGGACCTAGAGAGATGGACAGGAGTACGACCCTCCACTTT.